These T cell receptor beta chains were read from a single sample in a study of T cell changes during pregnancy in multiple sclerosis. The protocol was immunoSEQ multiplex PCR, while the TCRdb copy is restricted to in-frame clones and leaves out a portion. The data contain about 93,000 clones, less than 95% of them singletons. Sequencing used peripheral blood, obtained before pregnancy. Receptors originate from a female donor with multiple sclerosis, enrolled in a pregnancy study. Each CDR3 is given without its conserved first and last residue. D genes are given only for firm matches.

>TRBV11-2|.|TRBJ2-4
ASSLEGLLTLSAKNIQY
>TRBV2|TRBD2|TRBJ2-1
ASSDKRGGYEQF
>TRBV27|.|TRBJ2-2
ASRQRVRAFNTGELF
>TRBV6-6|TRBD1|TRBJ1-5
ASSLGQGNQPQH
>TRBV7-9|.|TRBJ1-2
ASSLVWQASLKNYGYT
>TRBV5-1|TRBD1|TRBJ1-1
ASSLNTGVNTEAF
>TRBV18|TRBD1|TRBJ1-1
ASSRDRGTEAF
>TRBV19|.|TRBJ1-1
ASSISLLQRGAF
>TRBV6-1|.|TRBJ1-5
ASSAVQGGQPQH
>TRBV7-9|.|TRBJ1-2
ASSSSLLGRAYGYT
>TRBV2|TRBD1|TRBJ1-4
ASTGTGGEKLF
>TRBV4-2|.|TRBJ2-2
ASSPLRDNAGELF
>TRBV5-1|TRBD1|TRBJ2-7
ASIGDSSYEQY
>TRBV5-1|TRBD1|TRBJ2-7
ASSLGQGISEQY
>TRBV6-5|.|TRBJ1-1
ASSYRGTLGNTEAF
>TRBV4-1|.|TRBJ1-5
ASSQPMGEGPYQPQH
>TRBV19|TRBD2|TRBJ2-3
ASSIVRGTSAPDTQY
>TRBV19|.|TRBJ1-1
ASSILGGTTEAF
>TRBV28|.|TRBJ1-2
ASTGPIPNYGYT
>TRBV4-1|TRBD1|TRBJ2-7
ASSQTDRGGSYEQY
>TRBV4-2|.|TRBJ1-1
ASSQNRENTEAF
>TRBV6-1|TRBD1|TRBJ2-7
ASNQGQGIHEQY
>TRBV6-5|.|TRBJ2-1
ASSYKSISSFDEQF
>TRBV27|TRBD2|TRBJ2-1
ASSPRNRLAGGPYNEQF
>TRBV7-2|TRBD2|TRBJ2-5
ASSLGPLLAGGQETQY
>TRBV9|.|TRBJ2-3
ASSVRRGTDTQY
>TRBV10-2|TRBD1|TRBJ1-1
AVAGTEIFLNTEAF
>TRBV7-3|.|TRBJ2-1
ASSLTRGLGEQF
>TRBV14|TRBD1|TRBJ1-5
ASSQGQGGQPQH
>TRBV4-3|TRBD1|TRBJ2-1
ASSQDAMRTGGFLYNEQF
>TRBV5-1|.|TRBJ2-1
ASSLRGGASYNEQF
>TRBV7-2|TRBD1|TRBJ1-5
ASSSTGGNLNQPQH
>TRBV7-9|.|TRBJ2-3
ASSITGASTDTQY
>TRBV28|.|TRBJ1-5
ASSMDTPGNQPQH
>TRBV27|TRBD2|TRBJ2-1
ASKAGGYNEQF
>TRBV28|TRBD1|TRBJ1-2
ASSLPTGGYGYT
>TRBV15|.|TRBJ2-1
ATSRDVGQGSGEQF
>TRBV18|TRBD1|TRBJ2-2
ASSRDRNTGELF
>TRBV19|.|TRBJ1-5
ASMRGTFRQPQH
>TRBV19|TRBD1|TRBJ2-1
ASSTGTGDPTTYNEQF
>TRBV29-1|.|TRBJ2-3
SVEAAGTSTDTQY
>TRBV14|.|TRBJ2-3
ASSQARLTNTQY
>TRBV18|.|TRBJ1-2
ASSPDSGYGYT
>TRBV28|.|TRBJ2-7
ASSSTRKGPSYEQY
>TRBV6-6|TRBD1|TRBJ1-4
ASSLGQGANEKLF
>TRBV4-3|.|TRBJ2-7
ASSQATASYEQY
>TRBV4-1|TRBD2|TRBJ2-1
ASSLGRASSNEQF
>TRBV14|.|TRBJ1-2
ASSQVESMGSEGYT
>TRBV5-1|.|TRBJ2-1
ASSLVEWDEQF
>TRBV5-4|.|TRBJ1-3
ASSLAGQSGNTIY
>TRBV15|.|TRBJ1-2
ATSRVGGAINYGYT
>TRBV2|TRBD2|TRBJ2-7
ASTGQLQGLAGEKGY
>TRBV28|TRBD2|TRBJ2-1
ASSPGEGYNEQF
>TRBV10-1|TRBD2|TRBJ2-3
ASSARTSGDNTDTQY
>TRBV5-4|.|TRBJ1-2
ASSSTSGGSGYT
>TRBV19|TRBD1|TRBJ2-7
ASRPRGQGTYEQY